The 3 T cell receptor beta chains in this list originate from one sample, sequenced in a study of T cell responses to AZD1222 COVID-19 vaccine. Assay: immunoSEQ multiplex PCR; the TCRdb copy retains only in-frame clones and omits some. The sample carries 15,000 to 20,000 clones, around 81% recorded once. This sample comprised peripheral blood, obtained 28 days after the second AZD1222 dose. The receptors here all came from an adult who received the AZD1222 COVID-19 vaccine.

The chain links TRBV11-3 to TRBJ1-1; D is unresolved. The CDR3 runs to 15 residues. V was cut by 1 base and J by 2 bases, with 11 bases left in between. Looked up from germline, CDR1 is SGHNT and CDR2 is YENEEA. CDR3 in amino acids: CASSLGLTVNTEAFF. The CDR3 DNA reads as TGTGCCAGCAGCTTAGGGCTCACAGTAAACACTGAAGCTTTCTTT.

This chain uses TRBV5-6 with TRBJ1-1, with D tentatively TRBD1 (6 bases). The V gene lost 1 base and the J gene lost 11 bases, with 15 bases spanning the gap. The CDR3 covers 13 residues. Germline V lookup: CDR1 SGHDT, CDR2 YYEEEE. The CDR3 DNA reads TGTGCCAGCAGCTTGTTTCGGGGGGCTTCGGCTTTCTTT. It yields the protein CASSLFRGASAFF.

The chain recombines TRBV19 with TRBJ2-7, with TRBD1 matching over 8 bases. The CDR3 has 15 residues. The trim removed 3 bases at V and 0 bases at J, leaving 4 bases unmatched. From germline, CDR1 is LNHDA and CDR2 SQIVND (reference sequence). This chain's CDR3 is CASSIWGQASYEQYF. CDR3 DNA: TGTGCCAGTAGTATCTGGGGACAGGCCTCCTACGAGCAGTACTTC. The complete variable domain, with remaining parts taken from reference TRBV19 and TRBJ2-7, reads DGGITQSPKYLFRKEGQNVTLSCEQNLNHDAMYWYRQDPGQGLRLIYYSQIVNDFQKGDIAEGYSVSREKKESFPLTVTSAQKNPTAFYLCASSIWGQASYEQYFGPGTRLTVT.